This T cell receptor (beta chain) was identified during a study of spatial heterogeneity in lung cancer (dated by TCRdb to between 2018 and 2021). Regarding the complete study: Samples were obtained from roughly 72 patients with early-stage, untreated non-small cell lung cancer from the lung TRACERx cohort. Follow-up PBMC samples were sequenced whenever the samples were available, and the median time to follow-up was around 2 years after resection. Beta-chain transcripts were consistently detected in greater numbers than alpha-chain transcripts, which likely reflects a higher abundance of beta-chain transcripts. In the raw uncorrected reads, each unique combination of TCR and UMI appeared more than ten times on average. TCR alpha and beta repertoires were quantitatively compared across multiple tumor regions, matched nontumor lung and blood in non-small cell lung cancer. TCR repertoire features were related to nonsynonymous mutation counts determined by whole-exome sequencing of tumor tissue. Both alpha and beta chains were TCR-sequenced in hundreds of tumor regions, under 80 matched nontumor lung samples and some 56 PBMC samples obtained at surgery.

The time point label of this sample denotes: blood at routine non-recurrence follow-up after resection. Without any cell sorting, TCR sequencing was performed on whole RNA extracted either from tumor and nontumor lung tissue or from cryopreserved PBMC samples. Patients were selected for TCR sequencing only if sufficient RNA was available from at least two tumor regions. The method was 5' RACE. Sequencing relied on a NextSeq 500. The TCR library protocol attached a unique molecular identifier to each TCR cDNA molecule to allow correction of PCR and sequencing errors. For the original study's pipeline: Decombinator tools were used for TCR identification, UMI-based error correction and CDR3 extraction. TCRs above a frequency of 2 per 1,000, corresponding to the top 1% of the tumor frequency distribution, were defined as expanded. Each repertoire was subsampled 100 times to 5,000 TCRs, after which Renyi diversity was computed with the R vegan package. To build CDR3 similarity networks, amino acid triplet string-kernel similarity was used, and CDR3s were connected when their pairwise similarity was above 0.82. The public reads were run again by TCRdb, first through fastp at Q25 and then through MiXCR, and only productive beta chains were kept. Rows with a matching CDR3 protein are joined into one entry that keeps the most common DNA and genes. In this record, the V and J calls reflect TCRdb's handling and not the investigators' own analysis. The sample table shows 110,000 or so distinct CDR3 sequences, and 10% to 14% are seen once. The top ten clones comprise roughly a quarter of the sample.

Broader findings and caveats from the paper: Ubiquitous expanded tumor TCRs showed up in blood more often at tumor resection than at routine follow-up. Additional single-cell paired TCR alpha and beta sequencing was considered necessary to confirm, at a functional level, the hypothesis that regional TCRs recognize regional mutations. Comparisons of baseline and follow-up blood repertoires included only approximately 15 patients.

There are a few counts of this clonotype. What this receptor recognizes is not known. The input lacks base qualities; no much larger clone sits a single base away. Including cysteine and phenylalanine, the CDR3 has 15 amino acids. Just the 45-base CDR3 DNA is kept, in frame starting at base 1. The germline V gene sets CDR1 to LGHNT and CDR2 to FRNRAP. V drops 4 bases and J drops 4 bases, leaving 15 bases in between. The chain is encoded by TRBV12-5 joined to TRBJ2-3; the D gene is possibly TRBD1, with 6 bases matching. The TCR comes from a female donor with early-stage non-small cell lung cancer. This material consisted of PBMCs, taken at follow-up. CDR3 reads: CASGSGAGLADTQYF. The nucleotide sequence reads as follows: TGTGCTAGTGGTTCAGGGGCAGGGTTAGCAGATACGCAGTATTTT.